This T cell receptor beta chain was obtained from a study of T cell repertoires in cytomegalovirus infection. Looking at the study overall: The study used recently identified HLA-C-restricted and well-studied HLA-B-restricted CMV epitopes.

This CDR3 has 17 amino acids. In germline, CDR1 is SGHTA, CDR2 FQGNSA. The J segment lost 3 bases and the V segment lost 2 bases, leaving 5 bases of the junction unmatched. TCRdb analysed the reads with MiXCR anew, one entry per CDR3 protein. The sample has about half a million distinct CDR3 sequences, about 33% seen once. A note on this clonotype: Its antigen remains unknown.

The sample here was cultured PBMCs, taken from culture after CMV antigen stimulation. The TCR originated in a human donor in good health (CMV status not recorded). Some clones in this sample may be carry-over from other donors' samples. This chain connects TRBV7-2 to TRBJ2-4; the match to TRBD2 covers 12 bases. CDR3 in amino acids: CASSLRLAGGGKNIQYF. The CDR3 DNA sequence: TGTGCCAGCAGCTTAAGGCTAGCGGGAGGGGGCAAAAACATTCAGTACTTC.